This TCR beta chain was recorded in a study of T cells in Graves' hyperthyroidism and ophthalmopathy. At the level of the study: The authors collected peripheral blood at initial diagnosis, before any treatment. Findings and caveats of the study: Most clonotypes that expanded in the thyroid above 0.001 also showed up in blood.

RNA transcripts yielded amplified TCR beta CDR3 regions. The HTBI set primed first-round TCR CDR3 RT-PCR. TCRdb called the multiplex PCR reads again in MiXCR, with one record for every CDR3 protein. The data show about 250,000 distinct CDR3 sequences, about 20% seen once. A remark on this clonotype: The antigen remains unidentified.

This clonotype was obtained from a man aged 25-40 years with Graves' ophthalmopathy. Sequenced material: blood.

This chain's CDR3 is CASGAGRWSSYNEQFF. In DNA form, the CDR3 reads TGTGCCAGCGGCGCAGGTCGCTGGAGCTCCTACAATGAGCAGTTCTTC. J is TRBJ2-1 and V is TRBV6-1; no clear D gene. Trimming pared 8 bases from V and 0 bases from J, leaving 17 bases between. Germline CDR1 MNHNS, CDR2 SASEGT. This CDR3 is 16 amino acids long.